Listed below are T cell receptor beta chains from one sample, sequenced in a study of sequential checkpoint blockade in melanoma. Clones were sequenced by immunoSEQ multiplex PCR, and TCRdb holds only the in-frame ones, with some missing. The sample records roughly 2,300 clones, about three fifths being singletons. Here the sequenced sample was CD8+ T cells sorted from blood (inferred from file names), taken from a patient given nivolumab and ipilimumab in sequence. These receptors all stem from a human patient with melanoma. Some clones in this sample may be carry-over from other donors' samples. The CDR3 runs from the conserved cysteine through the conserved F or W. D genes are given only for firm matches.

D gene,J gene,V gene,CDR3 protein
-,TRBJ2-2,TRBV4-1,CASTPGLGGNTGELFF
-,TRBJ2-1,TRBV28,CASSFYHANNEQFF
TRBD1,TRBJ2-7,TRBV19,CASSLGTVTYEQYF
TRBD1,TRBJ1-1,TRBV2,CASSGSGTGFAEAFF
-,-,TRBV7-9,CASSLREYEQYF
-,TRBJ1-5,TRBV27,CASTTLGAGNQPQHF
-,TRBJ2-7,TRBV7-9,CASSLGGEDSYEQYF
-,-,TRBV7-2,CASTFMGRGDEQYF
TRBD1,TRBJ2-7,TRBV4-1,CSISPGTGEGYEQYF
TRBD1,TRBJ1-5,TRBV4-1,CASSQQGAVQPQHF
-,TRBJ2-7,TRBV7-9,CASSAWGGQEGEQYF
-,TRBJ2-7,TRBV29-1,CSVRDWDSYEQYF
-,TRBJ2-7,TRBV20-1,CSARGPYEQYF
TRBD2,TRBJ2-3,TRBV27,CASNRAGGPADTQYF
-,TRBJ2-7,TRBV9,CASGRGDYEQYF
-,TRBJ2-5,TRBV6-1,CASSATGLREQYF
-,TRBJ2-7,TRBV27,CASSQGGSLDEQYF
-,TRBJ1-1,TRBV5-1,CASSLVDSLTEAFF
-,TRBJ1-6,TRBV7-9,CASSSTEAGDSPLHF
TRBD2,TRBJ2-1,TRBV6-5,CASSWGGGGNEQFF
TRBD1,TRBJ1-1,TRBV4-1,CASSQEDRLNTEAFF
TRBD1,TRBJ1-5,TRBV4-2,CASSQEGTGGNQPQHF
-,TRBJ2-1,TRBV27,CASSFQRVLSYNEQFF
-,TRBJ1-1,TRBV7-8,CASSLGSGASTEAFF
TRBD2,TRBJ2-7,TRBV4-3,CASSQDGAGPSYEQYF
TRBD1,TRBJ2-7,TRBV5-4,CASRKEGQLYEQYF
TRBD2,TRBJ2-6,TRBV7-9,CASSFGRVGANVLTF
TRBD1,TRBJ1-1,TRBV9,CASSAGTGKTEAFF
-,TRBJ1-1,TRBV4-1,CASSHTTVEMNTEAFF
TRBD1,TRBJ1-1,TRBV7-9,CASSPTDRGYTEAFF
-,TRBJ2-7,TRBV4-3,CASSFSLAYSYEQYF
TRBD1,TRBJ1-2,TRBV5-6,CASSSGQYYGYTF
TRBD1,TRBJ2-7,TRBV23-1,CASSPGTGEGYEQYF
TRBD2,TRBJ2-7,TRBV7-7,CASSPGGRYEQYF
-,TRBJ2-7,TRBV7-9,CASSEEGEQYF
-,TRBJ2-7,TRBV5-1,CASSLEGRWGYEQYF
-,TRBJ1-1,TRBV11-2,CASSSQGTEAFF
TRBD1,TRBJ2-7,TRBV7-9,CASSYRGSYEQYF
-,TRBJ1-4,TRBV6-6,CASSYEGGEKLFF